This TCR beta chain was obtained from a study of shared clonotypes between healthy human individuals. Across the study: The plates for each donor numbered three CD4 naive, three CD4 memory, two CD8 naive and one CD8 memory. Study-wide results and caveats: Clonotypes shared by all four sorted-subset donors had higher generation probabilities than non-shared clonotypes.

Concerning this clone itself: What it binds is not known.

Sequenced by immunoSEQ multiplex PCR; TCRdb stores in-frame clones only, minus some. The data show some 240,000 clones, 65% seen once. The CDR3 is made up of 16 amino acids. CDR1 SGHDN and CDR2 FVKESK come from the germline V gene. The V gene lost 1 base and the J gene lost 4 bases, with 16 bases spanning the gap. The sample was memory CD4+ T cells sorted from blood. Specified subset: CD45RA-negative fraction. This sequence joins TRBV14 and TRBJ2-5; D is ambiguous. This TCR was sampled from a young man in good health. CDR3 sequence: CASSQALFGMGETQYF. The CDR3 bases are TGTGCCAGCAGCCAAGCACTCTTTGGAATGGGAGAGACCCAGTACTTC.